The T cell receptor (beta chain) under discussion was sequenced for a study of cytomegalovirus exposure and HLA in healthy donors. Study-level results: TCR sequences were mostly rare, though some public TCRs occurred in many donors.

Use of 60 Vbeta and 13 Jbeta primers characterized the PCR. Authors' data handling: An analysis that came later counted roughly 80 million unique TCR beta chains, roughly 11 million shared. Only in-frame clones appear in the TCRdb table, and some are missing; sequencing was by immunoSEQ multiplex PCR. From that table come the V and J calls and clone size; the DNA was used to work out D and trimming. The sample lists around 100,000 clones, 85% occurring once. As regards this clone: Its antigen is not identified.

This sequence originates from a man aged 30 to 45 in good health and CMV-seronegative. Sample: PBMCs.

The CDR3 sequence is CASSPRDYGYTF. CDR3 coding DNA: TGTGCCAGCAGCCCCAGGGACTATGGCTACACCTTC. This chain uses TRBV7-2 with TRBJ1-2; tentative D call: TRBD1 (5 bases). Germline loops: CDR1 SGHTA, CDR2 FQGNSA. This CDR3 spans 12 amino acids. Trimming removed 5 bases at V and 3 bases at J, with 7 bases between.